This T cell receptor beta chain was recorded in a study of blood T cell repertoires in COVID-19. Study as a whole: PBMCs, B-cell-depleted T cells, or T cells were the source of the cDNA or gDNA that made up the material.

Participants came from around 25 US areas, aged roughly 18 to 95 years. Participant-reported clinical history was the basis for cohort assignment. The CDR3 consists of 14 residues. Trimming left V 4 bases short and J 4 bases short, with 10 bases between. Germline V gene lookup returns CDR1 SGHNT and CDR2 YENEEA. In the original workflow: Estimates of nucleated cell counts were drawn from the amplification of reference gene primers. Measured with immunoSEQ multiplex PCR; TCRdb has only the in-frame clones, and not every one. V and J calls and clone size are as listed in that table; D and trimming were resolved from the DNA. Here the sample spans 250,000 to 400,000 clones, 85% being singletons.

The source is a woman aged 25-40 years who had been exposed to COVID-19. V is TRBV11-3 and J is TRBJ2-2; possible D gene TRBD1, 5 bases. The sample comprised PBMCs or T cells enriched from blood (not recorded which). The CDR3 loop is CASSSQGSTGELFF. CDR3 sequence (DNA): TGTGCCAGCAGCTCGCAGGGAAGCACCGGGGAGCTGTTTTTT. Based on the CDR3 plus reference TRBV11-3 and TRBJ2-2, the full variable domain is EAGVVQSPRYKIIEKKQPVAFWCNPISGHNTLYWYLQNLGQGPELLIRYENEEAVDDSQLPKDRFSAERLKGVDSTLKIQPAELGDSAVYLCASSSQGSTGELFFGEGSRLTVL.